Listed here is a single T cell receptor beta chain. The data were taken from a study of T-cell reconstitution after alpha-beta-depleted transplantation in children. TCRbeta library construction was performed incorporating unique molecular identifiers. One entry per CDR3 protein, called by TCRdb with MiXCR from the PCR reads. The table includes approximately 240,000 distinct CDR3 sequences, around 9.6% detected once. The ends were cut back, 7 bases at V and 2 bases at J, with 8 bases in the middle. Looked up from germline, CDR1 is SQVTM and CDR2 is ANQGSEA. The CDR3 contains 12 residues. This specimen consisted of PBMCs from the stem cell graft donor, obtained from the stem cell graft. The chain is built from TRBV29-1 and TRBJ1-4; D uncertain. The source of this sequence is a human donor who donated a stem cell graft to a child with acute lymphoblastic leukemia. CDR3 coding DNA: TGCAGCGCTGGACGGACTAATGAAAAACTGTTTTTT. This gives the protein CSAGRTNEKLFF.